This T cell receptor (beta chain) was retrieved from a study of shared clonotypes between healthy human individuals. Study-level findings and limits: Owing to a small donor count, the genetic and exposure-history diversity represented was limited. Sharing across four donors was highest in naive CD4 (roughly 5%) and lowest in memory CD8 (approximately 0.4%).

Naive CD8 cells, CD45RO-negative and positively selected for CCR7, excluded terminally differentiated effector memory CD45RA+ cells. The CDR3 contains 15 residues. J lost 2 bases, V lost 7 bases, and 8 bases had no gene match. Germline assignment: CDR1 SGHAT and CDR2 FQNNGV. Using immunoSEQ multiplex PCR, the repertoire was profiled, and TCRdb retains in-frame clones only, with some absent. The sample has about 1.9 million clones, 93% seen once. Note on this clone: Antigen: not known.

Specimen: naive CD8+ T cells from PBMCs. This chain connects TRBV11-2 to TRBJ2-7; 10 bases fit TRBD2. This sequence was found in a young man in good health. Some clones in this sample may be carry-over from other donors' samples. CDR3 protein: CASIPHGLAAYEQYF. The CDR3 DNA follows: TGTGCCAGCATCCCACACGGACTAGCGGCCTACGAGCAGTACTTC.